The rows below give T cell receptor beta chains drawn from one sample of a study of cytomegalovirus exposure and HLA in healthy donors. The data were produced by immunoSEQ multiplex PCR, yet TCRdb's version contains in-frame clones alone and is incomplete. The sample records a few hundred thousand clones, approximately 68% being singletons. Sequenced material: PBMCs. The receptors were gathered from a young woman in good health and CMV-seronegative. Both conserved end residues are part of each CDR3. D genes are given only for firm matches. Some rows have no size entry. The others give once, few or many, or a class for an expanded clone.

>TRBV9|-|TRBJ2-1|-
TGTGCCAGCAGCGTAGGGGGAGGCAATGAGCAGTTCTTC
CASSVGGGNEQFF
>TRBV4-1|-|TRBJ1-4|-
TGCGCCAGCAGCTACCGGGGGAGTCCAACTAATGAAAAACTGTTTTTT
CASSYRGSPTNEKLFF
>TRBV7-3|-|TRBJ2-2|-
TGTGCCAGCAGCCTGTACGTTCAGGGGGAGCTGTTTTTT
CASSLYVQGELFF
>TRBV6-1|TRBD2|TRBJ2-7|-
TGTGCCAGCAGTGCTAAGACTAGCGGGGGAACCAGGACCTACGAGCAGTACTTC
CASSAKTSGGTRTYEQYF
>TRBV5-6|TRBD2|TRBJ2-5|once
TGTGCCAGCAGGAGGGGGACTAGCTCGGAGCAGTACTTC
CASRRGTSSEQYF
>TRBV6-5|-|TRBJ2-7|-
TGTGCCAGCAGCGGACTGGCTTTCAATATCTACGAGCAGTACTTC
CASSGLAFNIYEQYF
>TRBV6-4|TRBD2|TRBJ2-3|-
TGTGCCAGCAGCCTATATAGCGGGGCTAGCACAGATACGCAGTATTTT
CASSLYSGASTDTQYF
>TRBV7-9|TRBD1|TRBJ1-4|few
TGTGCCAGCAGCACCTTTTCGCGACAGGGTTTTGAAAAACTGTTTTTT
CASSTFSRQGFEKLFF
>TRBV30|TRBD1|TRBJ2-1|-
TGTGCCTGGAGTGTAACAGGGGGAGAGGCCCAGTTCTTC
CAWSVTGGEAQFF
>TRBV11-3|TRBD1|TRBJ1-5|few
TGTGCCAGCAGTACAGGGGGCAATCAGCCCCAGCATTTT
CASSTGGNQPQHF
>TRBV7-6|-|TRBJ2-1|-
TGTGCCAGCAGCTTAGAGGGGGGGGCCTACAATGAGCAGTTCTTC
CASSLEGGAYNEQFF
>TRBV30|-|TRBJ1-1|few
TGTGCCTGGAATCAGGGCACGACTGACGCTTTCTTT
CAWNQGTTDAFF
>TRBV9|TRBD1|TRBJ2-5|-
TGTGCCAGCAGCCACCACAGGGGGAATGAGGAGACCCAGTACTTC
CASSHHRGNEETQYF
>TRBV6-1|TRBD1|TRBJ2-1|-
TGTGCCAGCAGGGATAGGACAGGGTATCATGATGAGCAGTTCTTC
CASRDRTGYHDEQFF
>TRBV6-6|-|TRBJ2-1|-
TGTGCCAGCAGTTACTCATCGCAGGGGTTGGGCGGTGAGCAGTTCTTC
CASSYSSQGLGGEQFF
>TRBV27|TRBD1|TRBJ2-5|-
TGTGCCAGCAGTGGGACAGGTCTCGGGGAGACCCAGTACTTC
CASSGTGLGETQYF
>TRBV7-6|TRBD1|TRBJ1-1|-
TGTGCCAGCAGCTCACCCGGGACAGGGGAGAAAACTGAAGCTTTCTTT
CASSSPGTGEKTEAFF
>TRBV5-1|TRBD2|TRBJ2-7|-
TGCGCCAGCAGCTTGACCGGGACTAGGTACGAGCAGTACTTC
CASSLTGTRYEQYF
>TRBV11-2|-|TRBJ1-1|few
TGTGCCAGCAGCCCTGCGGGGGGGGTTTGGACTGAAGCTTTCTTT
CASSPAGGVWTEAFF
>TRBV9|TRBD1|TRBJ2-2|once
TGTGCCAGCAGCGTAGAAACAGGGGGTACCACCGGGGAGCTGTTTTTT
CASSVETGGTTGELFF
>TRBV6-5|-|TRBJ1-2|-
TGTGCCAGCAGCGCGGGGACGGTCTATGGCTACACCTTC
CASSAGTVYGYTF
>TRBV7-3|TRBD2|TRBJ2-2|-
TGTGCCAGCAGCTTAACCTTTAGCGGGCACCACACCGGGGAGCTGTTTTTT
CASSLTFSGHHTGELFF
>TRBV5-4|TRBD1|TRBJ1-4|-
TGTGCCAGCAGCTTCACCGGGACAGGGAAAGAAAAACTGTTTTTT
CASSFTGTGKEKLFF
>TRBV25-1|-|TRBJ1-5|-
TGTGCCAGCAGTGAACAGGCCCATAATCAGCCCCAGCATTTT
CASSEQAHNQPQHF